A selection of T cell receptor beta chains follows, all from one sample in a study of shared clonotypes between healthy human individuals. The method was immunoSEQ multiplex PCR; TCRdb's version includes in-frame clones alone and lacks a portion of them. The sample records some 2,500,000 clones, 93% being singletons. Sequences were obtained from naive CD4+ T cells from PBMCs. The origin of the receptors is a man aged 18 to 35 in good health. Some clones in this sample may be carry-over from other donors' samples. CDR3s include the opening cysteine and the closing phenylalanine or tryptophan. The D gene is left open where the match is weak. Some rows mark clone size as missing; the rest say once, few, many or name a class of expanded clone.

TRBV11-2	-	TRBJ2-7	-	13	CASSLGVWDEQYF	TGTGCCAGCAGCTTAGGGGTTTGGGACGAGCAGTACTTC
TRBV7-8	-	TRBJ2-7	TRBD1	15	CASSRPGTGLGEQYF	TGTGCCAGCAGCCGTCCCGGGACAGGGTTAGGCGAGCAGTACTTC
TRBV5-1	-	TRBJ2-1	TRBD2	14	CASSLGSSGNEQFF	TGCGCCAGCAGCTTAGGGTCTAGCGGCAATGAGCAGTTCTTC
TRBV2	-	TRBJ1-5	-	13	CASSRQGRQPQHF	TGTGCCAGCAGTCGCCAGGGGAGGCAGCCCCAGCATTTT
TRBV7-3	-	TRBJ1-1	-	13	CASRKDGYTEAFF	TGTGCCAGCAGAAAGGACGGATACACTGAAGCTTTCTTT
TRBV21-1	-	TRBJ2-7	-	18	CASSSDSRASKEAYEQYF	TGTGCCAGCAGCAGCGACTCCCGGGCCTCGAAGGAAGCATACGAGCAGTACTTC
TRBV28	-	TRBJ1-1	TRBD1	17	CASSLYPGQGARTEAFF	TGTGCCAGCAGTTTATACCCGGGACAGGGGGCGCGGACTGAAGCTTTCTTT
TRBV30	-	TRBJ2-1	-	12	CAWSVRDNEQFF	TGTGCCTGGAGTGTAAGGGACAATGAGCAGTTCTTC
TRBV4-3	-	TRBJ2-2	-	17	CASSQEPGTSNTGELFF	TGCGCCAGCAGCCAAGAACCCGGGACCTCGAACACCGGGGAGCTGTTTTTT
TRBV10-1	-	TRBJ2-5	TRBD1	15	CASSGRDRGRETQYF	TGCGCCAGCAGTGGTCGGGACAGGGGAAGGGAGACCCAGTACTTC
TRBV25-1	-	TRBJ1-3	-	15	CASSEGGPRGNTIYF	TGTGCCAGCAGTGAAGGGGGCCCGAGGGGAAACACCATATATTTT
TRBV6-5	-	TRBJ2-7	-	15	CASRPRGLSSYEQYF	TGTGCCAGCAGACCCCGGGGCTTGAGTTCCTACGAGCAGTACTTC
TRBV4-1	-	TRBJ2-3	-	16	CASSQDAGPPSDTQYF	TGCGCCAGCAGCCAAGACGCCGGCCCTCCGTCGGATACGCAGTATTTT
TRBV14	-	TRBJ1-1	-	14	CASSQHLFGTEAFF	TGTGCCAGCAGCCAACACCTTTTCGGGACTGAAGCTTTCTTT
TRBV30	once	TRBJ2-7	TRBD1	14	CAWGDGTGAYEQYF	TGTGCCTGGGGGGATGGGACAGGGGCCTACGAGCAGTACTTC
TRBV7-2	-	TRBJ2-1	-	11	CASSKGRIKFF	TGTGCCAGCAGTAAGGGCCGTATTAAGTTCTTC
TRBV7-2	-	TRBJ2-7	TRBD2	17	CASSLAGTSGSPYEQYF	TGTGCCAGCAGCTTGGCCGGGACTAGCGGGAGTCCCTACGAGCAGTACTTC
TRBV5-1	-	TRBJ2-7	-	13	CASSLEQGREQYF	TGCGCCAGCAGCTTGGAGCAGGGGCGCGAGCAGTACTTC
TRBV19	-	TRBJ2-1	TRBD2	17	CASNPSTSGSSYNEQFF	TGTGCCAGTAACCCCTCCACTAGCGGTAGCTCCTACAATGAGCAGTTCTTC
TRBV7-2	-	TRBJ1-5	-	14	CASSLYDPLEPQHF	TGTGCCAGCAGCTTATATGACCCGCTCGAGCCCCAGCATTTT
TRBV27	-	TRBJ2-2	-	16	CASSLLGRMNTGELFF	TGTGCCAGCAGTTTATTGGGGCGGATGAACACCGGGGAGCTGTTTTTT
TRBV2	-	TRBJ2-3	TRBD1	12	CASSEFFQGQRF	TGTGCCAGCAGTGAGTTTTTTCAGGGACAGCGTTTT
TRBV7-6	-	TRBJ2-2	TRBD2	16	CASSLSGGKTTGELFF	TGTGCCAGCAGCTTATCGGGAGGGAAAACTACGGGGGAGCTGTTTTTT
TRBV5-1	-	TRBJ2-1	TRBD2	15	CASSVGSGIYNEQFF	TGCGCCAGCAGCGTAGGTAGCGGGATCTACAATGAGCAGTTCTTC
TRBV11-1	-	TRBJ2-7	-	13	CASSPLWGNEQYF	TGTGCCAGCAGCCCTCTATGGGGGAACGAGCAGTACTTC
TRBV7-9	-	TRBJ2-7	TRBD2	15	CASSPSGRGSYEQYF	TGTGCCAGCAGCCCTAGCGGGAGAGGCTCCTACGAGCAGTACTTC
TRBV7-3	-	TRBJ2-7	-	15	CASSLGPTSMGEQYF	TGTGCCAGCAGCTTGGGCCCGACTAGTATGGGGGAGCAGTACTTC
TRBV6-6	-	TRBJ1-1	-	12	CASKTVYTEAFF	TGTGCCAGCAAGACAGTGTACACTGAAGCTTTCTTT
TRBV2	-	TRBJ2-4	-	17	CASGSESRTLAKNIQYF	TGTGCCAGCGGGAGTGAGTCTAGAACTCTAGCCAAAAACATTCAGTACTTC
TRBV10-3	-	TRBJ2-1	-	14	CAASSGTEGSEQFF	TGTGCCGCGTCCTCCGGGACCGAGGGGAGTGAGCAGTTCTTC
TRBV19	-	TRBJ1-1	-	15	CASSIKGRRYTEAFF	TGTGCCAGTAGTATAAAGGGACGCCGGTACACTGAAGCTTTCTTT
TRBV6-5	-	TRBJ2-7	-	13	CASSSRVSYEQYF	TGTGCCAGCAGTTCGAGGGTATCCTACGAGCAGTACTTC
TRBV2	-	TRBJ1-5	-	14	CASSRGSDNQPQHF	TGTGCCAGCAGTCGGGGGTCAGACAATCAGCCCCAGCATTTT